The present entry profiles one T cell receptor (beta chain) with its context. Terminally differentiated effector memory CD45RA+ cells were left out of the naive CD8 fraction, which was CD45RO-negative and positively selected for CCR7. Deep was the level used in running the assay. Sorted-subset replicate PCR reactions were performed with about 200 ng DNA, corresponding to tens of thousands of T cell genomes. TCRdb's table, derived via immunoSEQ multiplex PCR, lists solely in-frame clones and lacks some. The sample has around 2,000,000 clones, approximately 94% seen once; the top ten hold about 1.1%. The data stem from a study of shared clonotypes between healthy human individuals. Study details: Three CD4 naive, three CD4 memory, two CD8 naive and one CD8 memory plate were used per donor.

The germline gives CDR1 SQVTM, CDR2 ANQGSEA. V was cut by 6 bases and J by 6 bases, with 19 bases left in between. This CDR3 is 14 amino acids long. The chain carries TRBV29-1 and TRBJ2-3; TRBD2 is a possible D gene (5 bases). The clonotype comes from a man aged 18 to 29 in good health. The sample taken for sequencing was naive CD8+ T cells sorted from blood. The CDR3 nucleotides are TGCAGCGTCCCTCTCGGGGTAGGCTCGGATACGCAGTATTTT. This gives the protein CSVPLGVGSDTQYF.